Described below is a single T cell receptor beta chain sequence and its context. Germline V CDR1 and CDR2: SGHNT, YYREEE (reference sequence). With 0 bases removed from V and 3 bases from J, the gap between germline ends came to 6 bases. The CDR3 totals 14 residues. The data belong to a study of radiotherapy plus CTLA-4 blockade in lung cancer. Assay used: immunoSEQ multiplex PCR; TCRdb lists only in-frame clones, some missing. This table holds about 77,000 clones, just under 75% found once. This sequence originates from a human donor with non-small cell lung cancer whose response to radiotherapy plus ipilimumab could not be evaluated. This chain uses TRBV5-4 with TRBJ2-2; D call uncertain. The source material was peripheral blood, sampled from a patient treated with radiotherapy plus ipilimumab. CDR3 DNA: TGTGCCAGCAGCTTGGATCTTGACACCGGGGAGCTGTTTTTT. It translates to CASSLDLDTGELFF. The full variable domain, with the rest looked up from reference TRBV5-4 and TRBJ2-2, is ETGVTQSPTHLIKTRGQQVTLRCSSQSGHNTVSWYQQALGQGPQFIFQYYREEENGRGNFPPRFSGLQFPNYSSELNVNALELDDSALYLCASSLDLDTGELFFGEGSRLTVL.